This T cell receptor beta chain was documented in a study of blood T cell repertoires in COVID-19. Profiled with immunoSEQ multiplex PCR; TCRdb holds only in-frame clones, not every one. The data contain over 120,000 clones, 80% of them singletons. Trimming pared 4 bases from V and 1 base from J, leaving 8 bases between. Germline V gives CDR1 SGHTS, CDR2 YDEGEE. CDR3 length: 14 residues. Sequencing used peripheral blood. The sequence was collected from a man in his 70s who had recovered from COVID-19. This sequence joins TRBV5-8 and TRBJ1-4; weak D call: TRBD1 (6 bases). CDR3 region: CASSTGQTNEKLFF. The CDR3 DNA sequence: TGTGCCAGCAGCACGGGACAAACTAATGAAAAACTGTTTTTT. The whole variable domain, remainder taken from reference TRBV5-8 and TRBJ1-4, is EAGVTQSPTHLIKTRGQQATLRCSPISGHTSVYWYQQALGLGLQFLLWYDEGEERNRGNFPPRFSGRQFPNYSSELNVNALELEDSALYLCASSTGQTNEKLFFGSGTQLSVL.